The source of this TCR beta chain is a study of CXCR3-negative and CXCR3-positive naive CD8 T cells. For the study at large: Sequencing yielded approximately 130 million TRB reads, roughly 1.5 +/- 0.3 million per library. Broader study findings: Cryopreserved cells partially lost CXCR3 expression, and fresh PBMCs were used in most assays. In both naive subsets diversity was comparably high, whereas memory CD8+ cells showed much lower diversity.

Every individual CD8+ T cell subset underwent sorting in triplicate at more than 250,000 cells apiece. TRB cDNA was prepared as libraries by UMI-labeled 5' RACE. No DNA is given; TCRdb re-called the 5' RACE reads and lists each CDR3 protein once. There are 8,000 or so distinct CDR3 sequences in the sample, with around 1.5% held by the top ten. Germline V gene data show CDR1 as SGHVS and CDR2 as FNYEAQ. The CDR3 is 14 amino acids. For this clonotype: What it recognizes is unknown.

The rearrangement uses TRBV7-6 and TRBJ2-7; the TCRdb call, TRBD1, lacks DNA for checking. The sample consisted of naive CXCR3- CD8+ T cells from blood. Subset described: CD45RO-CCR7+CD27+CD95- naive CD8+ T cells lacking CXCR3 (TNR3-). The receptor comes from a human donor in good health. Some clones in this sample may be carry-over from other donors' samples. The CDR3 is CASSLAQGIYEQYF.